This TCR beta chain was obtained from a study of identical twins. TCRdb reanalysed the 5' RACE reads using MiXCR and keeps one entry per CDR3 protein. The profile shows about 530,000 distinct CDR3 sequences, 13% to 15% of them singletons. V was pared by 4 bases and J by 5 bases, with 8 bases of the junction left unmatched. CDR1 and CDR2 (germline): KGHDR, SFDVKD. This CDR3 contains 15 residues. These data were also filed under a second study, of yellow fever vaccine responses in identical twins.

This TCR came from a woman younger than 35 in good health. The chain uses TRBV24-1 and TRBJ2-5; 8 bases align to TRBD2. What was sequenced was CD4+ T cells sorted from blood. CDR3 protein: CATSEPLAGLETQYF. The CDR3 nucleotides read TGTGCCACCAGTGAACCCTTAGCGGGATTGGAGACCCAGTACTTC.